These T cell receptor beta chains were read from a single sample in a study of blood T cell repertoires in COVID-19. The method was immunoSEQ multiplex PCR; TCRdb's version includes in-frame clones alone and lacks a portion of them. The sample has 350,000 to 400,000 clones; just under 90% are singletons. Sequencing was performed on PBMCs or T cells enriched from blood (not recorded which). These receptors were taken from a woman in her 30s who had recovered from COVID-19. The CDR3 runs from the conserved cysteine through the conserved F or W.

V: TRBV6-2/TRBV6-3; CDR3: CASSYDQGGELFF
V: TRBV11-2; CDR3: CASSNRFSNSPLHF
V: TRBV6-5; CDR3: CASTKGRGYTF
V: TRBV5-1; CDR3: CASSFTGQGNEQFF
V: TRBV2; CDR3: CASSASGNRQPQHF
V: TRBV5-1; CDR3: CASSRLAGNYEQYF
V: TRBV5-1; CDR3: CASSRTSVANEQYF
V: TRBV19; CDR3: CASSMLDSRAYF
V: TRBV14; CDR3: CASGIQGAGGYTF
V: TRBV7-9; CDR3: CASSPYRSSGELFF
V: TRBV9; CDR3: CASSGSPGTGREKLFF
V: TRBV6-5; CDR3: CASSFSPGLRTDTQYF
V: TRBV6-5; CDR3: CASSYGGLPNYGYTF
V: TRBV7-2; CDR3: CASSSLDYSNYGYTF
V: TRBV11-2; CDR3: CASSTDTNTEAFF
V: TRBV14; CDR3: CASSPLPGGPYNEQFF
V: TRBV18; CDR3: CASSPRDRGRDEQFF
V: TRBV5-1; CDR3: CASSLGTSGGYEQYF
V: TRBV2; CDR3: CASSERETQYF
V: TRBV2; CDR3: CASSAGKYYEQYF
V: TRBV30; CDR3: CAWSTGQGMNTEAFF
V: TRBV24-1; CDR3: CATSETAGNEQFF
V: TRBV7-2; CDR3: CASSFTGGVGNTIYF
V: TRBV18; CDR3: CASSLIGQGAQSSYEQYF
V: TRBV5-4; CDR3: CASSLSTHSYEQYF
V: TRBV4-2; CDR3: CASSQILAGDADTQYF
V: TRBV25-1; CDR3: CASSGPLTQYF
V: TRBV11-3; CDR3: CASSSSSNSPLHF
V: TRBV3-1/TRBV3-2; CDR3: CASREWPSRGNEQFF
V: TRBV10-3; CDR3: CAISLTRNTEAFF
V: TRBV6-5; CDR3: CASSRGWHTGELFF
V: TRBV3-1/TRBV3-2; CDR3: CASSQDSSDYEQYF
V: TRBV3-1/TRBV3-2; CDR3: CASSRNDQEDF
V: TRBV10-3; CDR3: CAISGYESGNEQFF
V: TRBV30; CDR3: CALAGLAGDEQFF
V: TRBV28; CDR3: CASRGRSSAYNEQFF
V: TRBV28; CDR3: CASSLRQGVYGEQFF
V: TRBV6-4; CDR3: CASRAEQGAGSPLHF
V: TRBV5-4; CDR3: CASSPALGDRSNNSPLHF
V: TRBV3-1/TRBV3-2; CDR3: CASSQESRTEAFF
V: TRBV5-6; CDR3: CASSPRGYPGSPLHF
V: TRBV28; CDR3: CASSLSGTGGSSQPQHF
V: TRBV6-5; CDR3: CASSQTNYGYTF
V: TRBV27; CDR3: CASPPSRKPQETQYF
V: TRBV5-4; CDR3: CASSFGVDQETQYF
V: TRBV7-2; CDR3: CASLPGGGFGTDTQYF
V: TRBV7-9; CDR3: CASSLFAKRADGYTF
V: TRBV6-5; CDR3: CASSYSLGEVYGYTF
V: TRBV4-3; CDR3: CASSHTQGFGYTF
V: TRBV6-2/TRBV6-3; CDR3: CASSYSLFYGYTF
V: TRBV19; CDR3: CASSSGTATNEKLFF
V: TRBV5-1; CDR3: CASSTNQETQYF
V: TRBV27; CDR3: CASSGLSLGYEQYF
V: TRBV5-1; CDR3: CASSLRGQVHTGELFF
V: TRBV5-6; CDR3: CASSYRGAEAFF
V: TRBV5-1; CDR3: CASSYTGTTDTQYF
V: TRBV14; CDR3: CASSPQGHTGELFF